The clone carrying this T cell receptor (beta chain) came up once. The data belong to a study of blood T cell repertoires in COVID-19. The overall study: From T cells, B-cell-depleted T cells, or PBMCs came the material, which was cDNA or gDNA.

Methods used by the authors: Nucleated cell counts were estimated from reference gene primer amplification. Assay used: immunoSEQ multiplex PCR; TCRdb lists only in-frame clones, some missing. V, J and clone size are those of that table, while D and trimming were read from the DNA. The data contain about 74,000 clones, roughly 84% of them singletons. V was pared by 7 bases and J by 4 bases, with 4 bases of the junction left unmatched. The CDR3 sequence is 15 residues long. The germline gives CDR1 SNHLY, CDR2 FYNNEI. The receptor was derived from a man in his 70s with active or convalescent COVID-19. Material: peripheral blood. This chain uses TRBV2 with TRBJ2-1, with 13 bases identical to TRBD2. The CDR3 protein is CASTGLAGVYNEQFF. The CDR3 nucleotides are TGTGCCAGCACCGGACTAGCGGGGGTGTACAATGAGCAGTTCTTC.